This T cell receptor beta chain was observed in a study of monozygotic twins with inflammatory bowel disease. From whole blood, total RNA was isolated without any sorting of T cells. The CDR3 is made up of 15 amino acids. Germline CDR1 reads LGHDT; CDR2 reads YNNKEL (reference sequence). Findings and limits, study-wide: Repertoire similarity did not separate concordant from discordant twins, possibly from limited power. Sharing of clonotypes with others was lower in IBD patients than in healthy twins, and this was especially so with disease activity. The analysis yielded no support for one strong signal or clonotype associated with IBD.

A note on this clonotype: The antigen is unknown.

TCRdb reprocessed the 5' RACE reads and stores each CDR3 protein as one record, lacking DNA. The sample holds 150,000 to 200,000 distinct CDR3 sequences. Sequencing was performed on blood. The gene calls are TRBV3-1 and TRBJ2-7. This clonotype originated in a human donor with ulcerative colitis or Crohn's disease, or a healthy co-twin of an affected twin (not recorded which). CDR3: CASSHDGRSSYEQYF.